This TCR beta chain was retrieved from a study of control samples from healthy donors and cancer patients. There are 14 residues in the CDR3. Deletions cut 3 bases from V and 1 base from J, with 9 bases between. Per the germline V gene, CDR1 is KGHSH and CDR2 is LQKENI. The table came from immunoSEQ multiplex PCR; TCRdb's copy has only in-frame clones and leaves some out. The data show some 150,000 clones, approximately 94% seen once. The sample taken for sequencing was blood. The chain is built from TRBV18 and TRBJ1-1, with D hard to call. The source is a man between 35 and 55 years old in good health. CDR3 sequence reads: CASSPKAANTEAFF. CDR3 DNA: TGTGCCAGCTCACCTAAGGCTGCGAACACTGAAGCTTTCTTT.